The 25 T cell receptor beta chains in this list originate from one sample, sequenced in a study of T-cell reconstitution after alpha-beta-depleted transplantation in children. The TCRbeta library was prepared with unique molecular identifiers. TCRdb passed the PCR reads through MiXCR, listing each CDR3 protein once. The table has about 980,000 distinct CDR3 sequences, around 30% seen once. The source was PBMCs, mostly from graft donor cells, collected 360 days after TCRalphabeta/CD19-depleted stem cell transplant. The source is a boy younger than two who had a stem cell transplant for SCID, so the T cells may come from the graft donor.

The chain carries TRBV20-1 and TRBJ2-3; 9 positions match TRBD1. The CDR3 sequence is 15 residues long. Germline CDR1 and CDR2: DFQATT and SNEGSKA (reference sequence). The junction had 7 bases not matched to a gene; V was cut back by 1 base and J by 5 bases. The CDR3 coding sequence is TGCAGTGCTAGAGTGGACAGGGGCCGGGGAGATACGCAGTATTTT. Translating it yields CSARVDRGRGDTQYF.

This chain joins TRBV7-7 and TRBJ2-1; no clear D gene. Germline V gene lookup returns CDR1 SSHAT and CDR2 FNYEAQ (reference sequence). The CDR3 extends over 13 amino acids. With 1 base removed from V and 7 bases from J, the gap between germline ends came to 8 bases. The CDR3 coding sequence is TGTGCCAGCAGCTTAGGTATCCTGAATGAGCAGTTCTTC. This gives the protein CASSLGILNEQFF.

V is TRBV6-5 and J is TRBJ1-1; maybe TRBD1 (5 bases). CDR3 length: 14 amino acids. Looked up from germline, CDR1 is MNHEY and CDR2 is SVGAGI. With 2 bases removed from V and 6 bases from J, the gap between germline ends came to 13 bases. The CDR3 DNA sequence: TGTGCCAGCAGTTACGACTTTACAGGCGCTGAAGCTTTCTTT. Its protein is CASSYDFTGAEAFF.

The chain is built from TRBV6-1 and TRBJ2-3, with a tentative D call TRBD1 (7 bases). The CDR3 consists of 16 residues. In germline, CDR1 is MNHNS, CDR2 SASEGT. Between the trimmed V and J ends, which lost 3 bases and 2 bases, there was a span of 15 bases. As DNA, the CDR3 is TGTGCCAGCAGTGACCCGGCGGAGGGGGCCACAGATACGCAGTATTTT. This translates into CASSDPAEGATDTQYF.

This clonotype was recorded a few times. The CDR3 is CASSPTHRDFVTIYF. CDR3 nucleotide sequence: TGTGCCAGCTCACCCACACACCGGGATTTTGTGACCATATATTTT. The rearrangement uses TRBV18 and TRBJ1-3; D not resolved. Germline V CDR1 and CDR2: KGHSH, LQKENI. The CDR3 has 15 residues. Trimming removed 3 bases at V and 10 bases at J, with 19 bases between.

The chain employs TRBV20-1 and TRBJ2-3, with TRBD2 identical over 10 bases. Trimming at V came to 3 bases and at J to 3 bases, leaving 9 bases not matched to a gene. Germline-derived CDR1 and CDR2 are DFQATT and SNEGSKA (reference sequence). This CDR3 is 16 amino acids long. The CDR3 reads CSASFSPSGGTDTQYF. CDR3 DNA sequence: TGCAGTGCTAGCTTCTCTCCTAGCGGGGGTACAGATACGCAGTATTTT.

The J gene is TRBJ2-1, the V gene TRBV24-1; 8 nucleotides line up with TRBD2. V lost 4 bases, J lost 6 bases, and 7 bases stayed unmatched. From germline, CDR1 is KGHDR and CDR2 SFDVKD. This CDR3 comprises 15 residues. The CDR3, as DNA: TGTGCCACCAGTGACGGACTAGCATTCGGCAATGAGCAGTTCTTC. Protein: CATSDGLAFGNEQFF.

J is TRBJ1-3 and V is TRBV20-1, with a weak D call TRBD1 (6 bases). Germline V gene lookup returns CDR1 DFQATT and CDR2 SNEGSKA (reference sequence). V gave up 3 bases and J gave up 6 bases, with 18 bases separating them. The CDR3 is 15 amino acids. CDR3 coding DNA: TGCAGTGCTAGCTCTATGGGACATGGGGAAAACACCATATATTTT. It specifies CSASSMGHGENTIYF.

This clonotype was seen just once. The chain recombines TRBV12-3 or TRBV12-4 with TRBJ1-2, with 7 bases that match TRBD1. V was pared by 10 bases and J by 0 bases, with 5 bases of the junction left unmatched. The CDR3 covers 13 residues. The CDR3 spells CATLDRTNYGYTF. CDR3 nucleotide sequence: TGTGCCACCTTGGACAGGACTAACTATGGCTACACCTTC.

V is TRBV5-1 and J is TRBJ2-1; D unclear. With 0 bases removed from V and 5 bases from J, the gap between germline ends came to 9 bases. The CDR3 is made up of 14 amino acids. Per germline, CDR1 SGHRS and CDR2 YFSETQ. The CDR3 spells CASSLVTTNNEQFF. The CDR3 nucleotides are TGCGCCAGCAGCTTGGTCACCACAAACAATGAGCAGTTCTTC.

The V call is TRBV9, the J call TRBJ2-1; D is perhaps TRBD1 or TRBD2 (6 bases each). The V gene's germline CDR1 is SGDLS and CDR2 YYNGEE. Trimming left V 3 bases short and J 4 bases short, with 17 bases between. This CDR3 has 16 residues. CDR3 residues: CASSGGVQGTYNEQFF. The CDR3 nucleotides read TGTGCCAGCAGCGGCGGGGTACAGGGTACATACAATGAGCAGTTCTTC.

This clonotype has just one count. In DNA form, the CDR3 reads TGTGCCACCAGCAGACTGGCCAGGGGGGATACGCAGTATTTT. Protein: CATSRLARGDTQYF. The gene calls are TRBV15 and TRBJ2-3; 7 bases are shared with TRBD1. The CDR3 contains 14 residues. CDR1 and CDR2 (germline): LNHNV, YYDKDF (reference sequence). V trimming: 2 bases; J trimming: 6 bases; junction bases outside the gene matches: 5.

This clonotype was seen a handful of times. The genes are TRBV5-5 and TRBJ2-6; no definite D call. Trimming took 6 bases from V and 0 from J, leaving 10 bases between them. The CDR3 covers 15 residues. Germline CDR1 is SGHKS and CDR2 is YYEKEE (reference sequence). DNA for the CDR3: TGTGCCAGCACCGCGGATACCTCTGGGGCCAACGTCCTGACTTTC. Its translation: CASTADTSGANVLTF.

This clonotype was seen a handful of times. This chain links TRBV10-3 with TRBJ2-5; 12 nucleotides line up with TRBD2. V shed 5 bases and J 5 bases; nucleotides not matched to a gene: 9. CDR1 and CDR2 from the germline V gene are ENHRY and SYGVKD. This CDR3 region has 16 residues. For the CDR3, the DNA is TGTGCCATCAGTTCCTCTAGCGGGGGGGCCGTTGAGACCCAGTACTTC. Its protein is CAISSSSGGAVETQYF.

The chain links TRBV12-3 or TRBV12-4 to TRBJ1-1; the D gene is possibly TRBD1 (6 bases). Trimming cost V 6 bases and J 4 bases, with 21 bases left between them. The CDR3 consists of 16 residues. Written as DNA, the CDR3 is TGTGCCAGCAGGCCCCGGGGGCAGGGCCGTAGCACTGAAGCTTTCTTT. It translates to CASRPRGQGRSTEAFF.

The genes are TRBV12-3 or TRBV12-4 and TRBJ2-3; 7 bases map to TRBD1. The V gene end was trimmed by 5 bases and the J gene end by 9 bases; junction bases not matched to a gene: 5. The CDR3 has 12 amino acids. The CDR3 bases are TGTGCCAGCAGTATCGACAGGGTAACGCAGTATTTT. It codes for CASSIDRVTQYF.

The gene calls are TRBV15 and TRBJ1-1; D gene uncertain. V shed 8 bases and J shed 0 bases, with 10 bases lying between them. The CDR3 is 13 residues long. Looked up from germline, CDR1 is LNHNV and CDR2 is YYDKDF (reference sequence). The CDR3 DNA follows: TGTGCCACCTCGTACAAGGTGAACACTGAAGCTTTCTTT. Protein: CATSYKVNTEAFF.

The chain links TRBV11-2 to TRBJ2-5; tentatively, D is TRBD2 (5 bases). The CDR3 loop spans 14 amino acids. Trimming removed 4 bases from V and 4 bases from J, with 13 bases in between. CDR1 and CDR2 from the germline V gene are SGHAT and FQNNGV. This CDR3 reads CASSSRRPGETQYF. As DNA, the CDR3 is TGTGCCAGCAGCTCGAGGAGGCCCGGAGAGACCCAGTACTTC.

J is TRBJ2-2 and V is TRBV7-9; a weak D match, TRBD1 (6 bases). Germline CDR1 is SEHNR and CDR2 is FQNEAQ (reference sequence). The CDR3 spans 14 residues. Trimming cost V 5 bases and J 4 bases, with 11 bases left between them. CDR3 protein: CASSNRESTGELFF. DNA for the CDR3: TGTGCCAGCAGCAACAGGGAGAGCACCGGGGAGCTGTTTTTT.

The chain employs TRBV5-4 and TRBJ2-3, with D tentatively TRBD2 (6 bases). The germline CDR1 and CDR2 sequences are SGHNT and YYREEE (reference sequence). The CDR3 covers 18 residues. Trimming stripped 6 bases from V and 3 bases from J, with 26 bases between. The CDR3, as DNA: TGTGCCAGCACTTCCCGTGGGCTAGCGCCCCAAGCAACAGATACGCAGTATTTT. This encodes CASTSRGLAPQATDTQYF.

The chain carries TRBV20-1 and TRBJ2-1, with 12 positions matching TRBD2. The CDR3 loop spans 15 amino acids. Per germline, CDR1 DFQATT and CDR2 SNEGSKA (reference sequence). With V trimmed by 6 bases and J by 2 bases, 5 bases remained unmatched. This CDR3 is CSAPLAGGPYNEQFF. CDR3 in DNA: TGCAGTGCCCCACTAGCGGGGGGCCCCTACAATGAGCAGTTCTTC.

This chain connects TRBV7-2 to TRBJ2-7; the D gene is possibly TRBD2 (5 bases). CDR3 length: 16 residues. CDR1 and CDR2 (germline): SGHTA, FQGNSA. Between the trimmed V and J ends, which lost 3 bases and 1 base, there was a span of 16 bases. The chain's CDR3 is CASSFKGAYQSYEQYF. The CDR3 region has the DNA TGTGCCAGCAGCTTCAAGGGAGCTTACCAGTCCTACGAGCAGTACTTC.

This clonotype occurred a few times. The V and J genes are TRBV2 and TRBJ1-1; a possible D gene is TRBD1 (5 bases). V lost 0 bases, J lost 2 bases, and 10 bases lay in between. The germline V gene encodes CDR1 SNHLY and CDR2 FYNNEI. There are 15 residues in the CDR3. The CDR3 here is CASSEAGARNTEAFF. The CDR3 DNA reads TGTGCCAGCAGTGAAGCAGGGGCCAGAAACACTGAAGCTTTCTTT.

This clonotype was seen at least ten times. The chain links TRBV12-3 or TRBV12-4 to TRBJ2-1; D is unresolved. The CDR3 is made up of 11 amino acids. Deletions cut 3 bases from V and 8 bases from J, with 5 bases between. This CDR3 is CASSFRDEQFF. The CDR3 coding sequence is TGTGCCAGCAGTTTTAGGGATGAGCAGTTCTTC.

There are a few counts of this clonotype. CDR3 residues: CASTPRGGPRGGEQFF. CDR3 coding DNA: TGTGCCAGCACTCCGCGAGGGGGTCCTAGGGGGGGTGAGCAGTTCTTC. V usage is TRBV28 and J usage is TRBJ2-1, with TRBD2 as a possible D gene (7 bases). This CDR3 contains 16 residues. V gave up 7 bases and J gave up 9 bases, with 25 bases separating them. The germline CDR1 and CDR2 sequences are MDHEN and SYDVKM.